These T cell receptor beta chains were read from a single sample in a study of early T cells in non-severe SARS-CoV-2 infection. One entry per CDR3 protein, called by TCRdb with MiXCR from the 5' RACE reads. The table lists about 48,000 distinct CDR3 sequences, roughly 9.8% of them singletons, with about 8.5% in the top ten. Specimen: whole blood. The receptors were gathered from an adult who was a healthcare worker with PCR-confirmed SARS-CoV-2 infection or an uninfected control (not recorded which). Both conserved end residues are part of each CDR3. D genes are given only for firm matches. The size entry is marked missing in some rows and otherwise reads once, few, many or a size class.

-	TRBJ2-1	many	TRBV5-1	CASSLGRPLNAYNEQFF	TGCGCCAGCAGCTTGGGCCGACCCCTCAACGCGTACAATGAGCAGTTCTTC
TRBD2	TRBJ2-2	-	TRBV5-1	CASTPGLAGPVSGELFF	TGCGCCAGCACCCCTGGCCTAGCGGGCCCGGTTTCCGGGGAGCTGTTTTTT
-	TRBJ2-7	many	TRBV5-4	CASSLQGLRYEQYF	TGTGCCAGCAGCTTACAGGGACTCCGCTACGAGCAGTACTTC
-	TRBJ2-7	many	TRBV7-6	CASSLWGGTYEQYF	TGTGCCAGCAGCTTATGGGGCGGGACCTACGAGCAGTACTTC
TRBD1	TRBJ2-7	many	TRBV28	CASSSWDSSSYEQYF	TGTGCCAGCAGTAGCTGGGACAGTTCTTCCTACGAGCAGTACTTC
TRBD1	TRBJ1-5	many	TRBV7-8	CASSSVRQGYQPQHF	TGTGCCAGCAGCTCCGTGCGACAGGGTTATCAGCCCCAGCATTTT
-	TRBJ2-5	few	TRBV9	CASSVAGANQETQYF	TGTGCCAGCAGCGTAGCTGGGGCTAACCAAGAGACCCAGTACTTC
-	TRBJ1-5	many	TRBV20-1	CSAITGFAQPQHF	TGCAGTGCTATCACAGGGTTTGCGCAGCCCCAGCATTTT
TRBD1	TRBJ1-1	-	TRBV12-5	CASGLTDRDSEAFF	TGTGCTAGTGGTTTGACTGACAGGGACTCTGAAGCTTTCTTT
-	TRBJ1-6	-	TRBV9	CASSVDVLDSPLHF	TGTGCCAGCAGCGTAGATGTTCTGGATTCACCCCTCCACTTT
TRBD1	TRBJ2-5	many	TRBV6-1	CASSDRDRGLETQYF	TGTGCCAGCAGTGACCGGGACAGGGGGTTAGAGACCCAGTACTTC
-	TRBJ1-2	many	TRBV28	CAIPAGVDYGYTF	TGTGCCATCCCGGCGGGGGTGGACTATGGCTACACCTTC
TRBD2	TRBJ2-1	many	TRBV29-1	CSVVGLAGGLYNEQFF	TGCAGCGTTGTGGGATTAGCGGGAGGGCTCTACAATGAGCAGTTCTTC
-	TRBJ2-1	many	TRBV19	CASSSDVSYNEQFF	TGTGCCAGTAGTTCAGACGTCTCCTACAATGAGCAGTTCTTC
TRBD2	TRBJ2-1	few	TRBV7-6	CASSLARASGFYNEQFF	TGTGCCAGCAGCTTAGCTCGGGCTAGCGGATTCTACAATGAGCAGTTCTTC
-	TRBJ2-7	few	TRBV29-1	CSVPAGPYEQYF	TGCAGCGTCCCCGCGGGACCCTACGAGCAGTACTTC
-	TRBJ1-2	many	TRBV29-1	CSVGTFDGYTF	TGCAGCGTTGGGACTTTTGATGGCTACACCTTC
TRBD2	TRBJ2-1	few	TRBV7-3	CASSTSGRNEQFF	TGTGCCAGCAGCACAAGCGGGAGGAATGAGCAGTTCTTC
TRBD2	TRBJ2-1	few	TRBV27	CASSLLASGSSSEQFF	TGTGCCAGCAGTTTATTGGCTAGCGGGAGTTCCAGTGAGCAGTTCTTC
-	TRBJ2-5	many	TRBV5-1	CASSLLEYQETQYF	TGCGCCAGCAGCTTGCTTGAGTACCAAGAGACCCAGTACTTC
TRBD2	TRBJ2-7	few	TRBV28	CASTTSGGEQYF	TGTGCCAGCACTACTAGCGGGGGCGAGCAGTACTTC
TRBD2	TRBJ2-4	few	TRBV20-1	CSARSSGRGDIQYF	TGCAGTGCTAGATCCAGCGGGAGGGGGGACATTCAGTACTTC